This T cell receptor (beta chain) was captured in a study of tumor-infiltrating lymphocytes in localized non-small cell lung cancer. Turning to the study itself: Each patient gave resected tumor and non-adjacent uninvolved lung tissue.

This clone occurred a few times. The data were produced by immunoSEQ multiplex PCR, yet TCRdb's version contains in-frame clones alone and is incomplete. The sample has some 21,000 clones; more than 75% are singletons. The ends were cut back, 3 bases at V and 3 bases at J, with 9 bases in the middle. The CDR3 runs to 14 residues. From germline, CDR1 is MNHEY and CDR2 SVGAGI. This clonotype was obtained from a human donor with non-small cell lung cancer. The sample taken for sequencing was lung tumor tissue. V is TRBV6-5 and J is TRBJ1-5; D not resolved. The CDR3, as DNA: TGTGCCAGCAGTTATGGACGGTTCAATCAGCCCCAGCATTTT. This codes for CASSYGRFNQPQHF.